This T cell receptor beta chain was captured in a study of shared clonotypes between healthy human individuals. Study outcomes and limitations: Between four donors, naive CD4 clonotypes were shared at a level of approximately 5%. Enrolling few donors narrowed the genetic and exposure-history diversity that was represented. Generally, naive subsets (rather than memory subsets) showed larger estimated richness.

Assay used: immunoSEQ multiplex PCR; TCRdb lists only in-frame clones, some missing. The sample has about 770,000 clones; just under 75% are singletons. Points on this clone: Its antigen remains unidentified.

CDR1 and CDR2 from the germline V gene are SGHTA and FQGNSA. Germline trimming cut 5 bases from V and 1 base from J; bases unmatched to any gene: 5. The CDR3 runs to 14 residues. Sequencing input: memory CD4+ T cells sorted from blood. Subset meaning: CD45RA-negative fraction. The clonotype comes from a woman aged 25 to 39 in good health. The rearrangement links TRBV7-2 to TRBJ2-7, with 7 nucleotides matching TRBD2. CDR3 DNA: TGTGCCAGCAGCCCCCGACTAGCATCCTACGAGCAGTACTTC. Residues: CASSPRLASYEQYF.